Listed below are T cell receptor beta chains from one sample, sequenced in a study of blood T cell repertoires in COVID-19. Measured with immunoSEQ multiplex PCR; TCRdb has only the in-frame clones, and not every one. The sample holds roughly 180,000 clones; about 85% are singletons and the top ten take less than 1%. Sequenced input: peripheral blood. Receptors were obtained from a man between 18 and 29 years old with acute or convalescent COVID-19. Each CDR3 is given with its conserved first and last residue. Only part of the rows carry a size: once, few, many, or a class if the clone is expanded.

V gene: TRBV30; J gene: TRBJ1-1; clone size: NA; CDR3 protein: CAWSKDRNTEAFF
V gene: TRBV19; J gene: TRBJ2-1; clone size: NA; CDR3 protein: CASRRYILTSGDNEQFF
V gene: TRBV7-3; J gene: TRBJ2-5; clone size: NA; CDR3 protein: CASSSTSKETQYF
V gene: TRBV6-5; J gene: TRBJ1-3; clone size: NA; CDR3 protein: CASRTQGAGNTIYF
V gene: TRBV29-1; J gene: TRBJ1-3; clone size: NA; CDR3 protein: CSVELGGGNTIYF
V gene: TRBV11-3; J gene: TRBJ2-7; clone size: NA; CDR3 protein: CASSFQGDYEQYF
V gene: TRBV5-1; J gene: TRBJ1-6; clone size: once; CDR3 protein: CASSVTGSGSPLHF
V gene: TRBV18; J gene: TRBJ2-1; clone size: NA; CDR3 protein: CASSPASGGGEQFF
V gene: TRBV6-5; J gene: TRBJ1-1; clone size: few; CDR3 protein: CASSYFAGEDTEAFF
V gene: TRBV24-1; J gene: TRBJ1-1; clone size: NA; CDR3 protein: CATYRTQGEWSSTEAFF
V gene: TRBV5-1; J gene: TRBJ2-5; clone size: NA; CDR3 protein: CASSVMTGVEETQYF
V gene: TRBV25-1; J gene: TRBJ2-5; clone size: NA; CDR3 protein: CASSATGPETQYF
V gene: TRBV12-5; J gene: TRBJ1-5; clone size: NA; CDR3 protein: CASGQTGQGSNQPQHF
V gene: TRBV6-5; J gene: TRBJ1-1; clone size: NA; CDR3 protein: CASSYMGQTNTEAFF
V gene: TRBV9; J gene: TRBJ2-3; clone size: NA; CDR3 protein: CASSVGQITDTQYF
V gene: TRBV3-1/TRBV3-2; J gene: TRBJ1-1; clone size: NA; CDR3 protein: CASSQVQGNTEAFF
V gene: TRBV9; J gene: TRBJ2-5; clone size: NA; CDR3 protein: CASSPGQGVWETQYF
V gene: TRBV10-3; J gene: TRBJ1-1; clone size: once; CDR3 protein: CATEGGTEAFF
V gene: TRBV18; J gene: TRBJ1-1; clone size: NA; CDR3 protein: CASSPGRDMNTEAFF
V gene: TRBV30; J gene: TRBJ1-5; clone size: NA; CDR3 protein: CAWSSGGGQPQHF
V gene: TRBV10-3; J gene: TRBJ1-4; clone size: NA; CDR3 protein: CAISDFGGTNEKLFF
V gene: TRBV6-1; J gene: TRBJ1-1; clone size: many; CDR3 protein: CASSDPGQGLNTEAFF
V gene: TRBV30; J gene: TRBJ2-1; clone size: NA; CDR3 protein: CAWTLAGGSREQFF
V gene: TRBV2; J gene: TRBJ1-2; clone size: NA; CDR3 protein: CASSEAPGVLSYTF
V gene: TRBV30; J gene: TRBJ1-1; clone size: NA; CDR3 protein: CAWRGVRNTEAFF